This passage covers 22 T cell receptor beta chains from one sample sequenced in a study of identical twins. TCRdb reprocessed the 5' RACE reads via MiXCR and lists one record per CDR3 protein. The profile shows about 330,000 distinct CDR3 sequences, about 12% of them singletons. This sample also belongs to another study, concerning yellow fever vaccine responses in identical twins.

Sequencing was performed on CD8+ T cells sorted from blood. Receptors were obtained from a woman aged 18-35 years in good health.

The chain combines TRBV19 with TRBJ1-5; 8 positions agree with TRBD1. With V trimmed by 6 bases and J by 1 base, 8 bases remained unmatched. Per the germline V gene, CDR1 is LNHDA and CDR2 is SQIVND (reference sequence). The CDR3 is 16 amino acids. The CDR3 nucleotides are TGTGCCAGTAGGACAGGGGTCGGGGGAAGCAATCAGCCCCAGCATTTT. Translation gives CASRTGVGGSNQPQHF. The full variable domain, its missing parts supplied by reference TRBV19 and TRBJ1-5, is DGGITQSPKYLFRKEGQNVTLSCEQNLNHDAMYWYRQDPGQGLRLIYYSQIVNDFQKGDIAEGYSVSREKKESFPLTVTSAQKNPTAFYLCASRTGVGGSNQPQHFGDGTRLSIL.

This clonotype was picked up a small number of times. The CDR3 is CASSPRGGELSTDTQYF. The CDR3 nucleotides are TGTGCCAGCAGCCCCCGAGGGGGGGAGCTTAGCACAGATACGCAGTATTTT. V usage is TRBV4-2 and J usage is TRBJ2-3, with TRBD2 as a possible D gene (7 bases). This CDR3 spans 17 amino acids. V was shortened by 4 bases and J by 0 bases, with 17 bases between the two germline ends. Germline assignment: CDR1 LGHNA and CDR2 YNFKEQ.

This clonotype occurred a few times. The rearrangement links TRBV7-3 to TRBJ1-5; D is uncertain. V was shortened by 2 bases and J by 8 bases, with 10 bases between the two germline ends. This CDR3 has 13 amino acids. Germline CDR1 is SGHTA and CDR2 is FQGTGA. The CDR3 DNA sequence: TGTGCCAGCAGCTTATCACTAGCGGAGCCCCAGCATTTT. Translated, it gives CASSLSLAEPQHF. Based on the CDR3 plus reference TRBV7-3 and TRBJ1-5, the full variable domain is GAGVSQTPSNKVTEKGKYVELRCDPISGHTALYWYRQSLGQGPEFLIYFQGTGAADDSGLPNDRFFAVRPEGSVSTLKIQRTERGDSAVYLCASSLSLAEPQHFGDGTRLSIL.

This clonotype came up a few times. This chain uses TRBV27 with TRBJ2-4, with a possible D match to TRBD2 (6 bases). Trimming took off 5 bases at V and 1 base at J, with 18 bases between the two ends. Germline V CDR1 and CDR2: MNHEY, SMNVEV (reference sequence). The CDR3 loop spans 17 amino acids. CDR3 amino acids: CASSLASGSGAKNIQYF. The CDR3 DNA reads TGTGCCAGCAGTCTGGCCTCCGGGAGCGGGGCCAAAAACATTCAGTACTTC.

Only a few counts were recorded for this clonotype. The V call is TRBV11-1, the J call TRBJ2-7; TRBD1 matches at 9 bases. Germline loops: CDR1 SGHAT, CDR2 FQDESV (reference sequence). With 1 base clipped from V and 7 bases from J, the junction kept 20 bases outside the gene matches. CDR3 length equals 19 residues. DNA for the CDR3: TGTGCCAGCAGCTTAGTCGGGACAGGGCCCTCTTGGTCCAGTCTAGAGCAGTACGTC. Translation gives CASSLVGTGPSWSSLEQYV.

At least ten counts were recorded for this clonotype. The chain employs TRBV9 and TRBJ2-5; perhaps TRBD2 as D (6 bases). This CDR3 region has 14 residues. Germline V gene data show CDR1 as SGDLS and CDR2 as YYNGEE. V gave up 0 bases and J gave up 5 bases, with 11 bases separating them. CDR3 bases: TGTGCCAGCAGCGTAGCGGGAGTACAGGAGACCCAGTACTTC. Translation: CASSVAGVQETQYF.

The V and J genes are TRBV6-5 and TRBJ2-7, with a tentative D call TRBD1 (5 bases). The CDR3 spans 12 residues. The germline V gene encodes CDR1 MNHEY and CDR2 SVGAGI. V lost 8 bases and J lost 5, with 13 bases in between. CDR3: CASAQGFHEQYF. The CDR3 region has the DNA TGTGCCAGCGCTCAGGGTTTCCACGAGCAGTACTTC.

The V call is TRBV20-1, the J call TRBJ2-1; 7 bases match TRBD2. In germline, CDR1 is DFQATT, CDR2 SNEGSKA (reference sequence). This CDR3 contains 15 residues. V lost 5 bases and J lost 0; bases outside the gene matches: 7. CDR3 amino acids: CSAGDYYASYNEQFF. As DNA, the CDR3 is TGCAGTGCTGGGGACTACTACGCCTCCTACAATGAGCAGTTCTTC.

The V call is TRBV10-2, the J call TRBJ1-1; 7 nucleotides line up with TRBD1. CDR3 length equals 15 residues. J gave up 1 base and V 4 bases, and 6 bases lay outside the gene matches. Germline assignment: CDR1 WSHSY and CDR2 SAAADI. The CDR3 region is CASSVGGGKNTEAFF. In DNA, the CDR3 is TGCGCCAGCAGTGTCGGAGGGGGCAAGAACACTGAAGCTTTCTTT.

This chain uses TRBV5-6 with TRBJ2-1, with D tentatively TRBD2 (6 bases). The CDR3 loop spans 16 amino acids. Per the germline V gene, CDR1 is SGHDT and CDR2 is YYEEEE. Trimming cost V 4 bases and J 4 bases, with 18 bases left between them. CDR3 protein: CASSPSRGAGYNEQFF. CDR3 bases: TGTGCCAGCAGCCCCTCCCGAGGCGCGGGGTACAATGAGCAGTTCTTC.

This chain joins TRBV29-1 and TRBJ2-7, with 9 bases aligning to TRBD1. Looked up from germline, CDR1 is SQVTM and CDR2 is ANQGSEA. The CDR3 spans 15 residues. V dropped 4 bases and J dropped 0; count of bases not matched to a gene: 7. This chain's CDR3 is CSVGSGTGISYEQYF. The CDR3 coding sequence is TGCAGCGTTGGGAGCGGGACAGGGATCTCCTACGAGCAGTACTTC.

This rearrangement joins TRBV9 to TRBJ2-2; TRBD1 agrees at 8 bases. The junction had 11 bases not matched to a gene; V was cut back by 4 bases and J by 3 bases. This CDR3 is built from 17 residues. Germline CDR1 is SGDLS and CDR2 is YYNGEE. The CDR3 DNA is TGTGCCAGCAGCTCGAGCCCCGGGACAGGAGACACCGGGGAGCTGTTTTTT. It translates to CASSSSPGTGDTGELFF.

This chain connects TRBV28 to TRBJ2-5, with TRBD2 as a possible D gene (6 bases). V lost 7 bases, J lost 5 bases, and 11 bases lay in between. CDR1 and CDR2 from the germline V gene are MDHEN and SYDVKM. The CDR3 totals 12 residues. This CDR3 is CASNERGETQYF. DNA for the CDR3: TGTGCCAGCAATGAACGGGGGGAGACCCAGTACTTC.

This clonotype showed up just once. The chain uses TRBV7-2 and TRBJ2-3; 15 bases are shared with TRBD2. CDR1 and CDR2 (germline): SGHTA, FQGNSA. The ends lost 5 bases at V and 6 bases at J; junction bases unmatched: 3. The length of the CDR3 is 15 residues. The CDR3 nucleotides are TGTGCCAGCAGCGGGACTAGCGGGAGGTCCGATACGCAGTATTTT. Amino acid sequence: CASSGTSGRSDTQYF.

The chain uses TRBV28 and TRBJ2-5; 7 bases are shared with TRBD1. The CDR3 has 12 amino acids. The V and J ends lost 6 bases and 4 bases, in that order; junction bases with no gene match: 2. Germline-derived CDR1 and CDR2 are MDHEN and SYDVKM. DNA for the CDR3: TGTGCCAGCAGCAGGGGGATAGAGACCCAGTACTTC. This codes for CASSRGIETQYF.

The chain uses TRBV15 and TRBJ1-3, with 10 bases aligning to TRBD1. The CDR3 spans 15 residues. Trimming removed 4 bases from V and 2 bases from J; junction bases left unmatched: 2. Germline-derived CDR1 and CDR2 are LNHNV and YYDKDF (reference sequence). The CDR3 reads CATSKDRGPGNTIYF. CDR3 coding DNA: TGTGCCACCAGCAAAGACAGGGGGCCTGGAAACACCATATATTTT.

V is TRBV14 and J is TRBJ2-7, with D maybe TRBD1 (5 bases). The germline gives CDR1 SGHDN, CDR2 FVKESK. The CDR3 is made up of 13 amino acids. Trimming left V 2 bases short and J 6 bases short, with 11 bases between. The CDR3 spells CASSQWVQGEQYF. The CDR3 coding sequence is TGTGCCAGCAGCCAATGGGTGCAGGGCGAGCAGTACTTC.

The chain uses TRBV24-1 and TRBJ2-1; the match to TRBD2 covers 13 bases. Trimming took 3 bases from V and 11 from J; bases not matched to a gene: 18. The V gene's germline CDR1 is KGHDR and CDR2 SFDVKD. The CDR3 covers 19 residues. CDR3 region: CATSDHRTGSGLAGEKQFF. CDR3 DNA: TGTGCCACCAGTGATCACAGGACAGGGAGCGGACTAGCGGGGGAAAAGCAGTTCTTC.

This clonotype was seen more than once but under ten times. The chain has TRBV24-1 and TRBJ2-1; TRBD2 might be the D (6 bases). The CDR3 consists of 14 residues. Between the trimmed V and J ends, which lost 3 bases and 7 bases, there was a span of 12 bases. Germline values: CDR1 KGHDR, CDR2 SFDVKD. CDR3 sequence (DNA): TGTGCCACCAGTGATGGGCGGGACCTTAATGAGCAGTTCTTC. This codes for CATSDGRDLNEQFF.

This clonotype was detected a few times. The chain recombines TRBV12-3 or TRBV12-4 with TRBJ1-5, with TRBD1 as a possible D gene (5 bases). CDR3 length: 17 residues. Trimming left V 4 bases short and J 4 bases short, with 20 bases between. CDR3 amino acids: CASSSTDQTALNQPQHF. In nucleotides, the CDR3 is TGTGCCAGCAGTTCGACTGATCAGACAGCTCTGAATCAGCCCCAGCATTTT.

This clonotype has a handful of counts. The V gene is TRBV25-1, the J gene TRBJ2-7; D ambiguous. Germline V gene sequence: CDR1 MGHDK, CDR2 SYGVNS. There are 14 residues in the CDR3. V was cut by 0 bases and J by 3 bases, with 9 bases left in between. As DNA, the CDR3 is TGTGCCAGCAGTGAATATGGTAGCAGCTACGAGCAGTACTTC. Its translation is CASSEYGSSYEQYF.

This clonotype was detected a few times. For the CDR3, the DNA is TGTGCCAGCAGCTTCGGAGGTGGCGGGAGCGAGCAGTACTTC. Translating it yields CASSFGGGGSEQYF. The chain carries TRBV5-5 and TRBJ2-7; 7 bases are shared with TRBD2. This CDR3 comprises 14 residues. Germline V gene sequence: CDR1 SGHKS, CDR2 YYEKEE (reference sequence). Trimming at V came to 2 bases and at J to 6 bases, leaving 8 bases not matched to a gene. The variable domain in full, with the rest retrieved from reference TRBV5-5 and TRBJ2-7, is DAGVTQSPTHLIKTRGQQVTLRCSPISGHKSVSWYQQVLGQGPQFIFQYYEKEERGRGNFPDRFSARQFPNYSSELNVNALLLGDSALYLCASSFGGGGSEQYFGPGTRLTVT.